This entry features one TCR beta chain sequence. These data belong to a study of control samples from healthy donors and cancer patients. Measured with immunoSEQ multiplex PCR; TCRdb has only the in-frame clones, and not every one. The sample contains some 150,000 clones, around 94% of which appear only once. Deletions cut 8 bases from V and 4 bases from J, with 9 bases between. Germline V lookup: CDR1 SNHLY, CDR2 FYNNEI. The CDR3 is made up of 12 amino acids. J is TRBJ1-3 and V is TRBV2, with no clear D. Sequencing input: PBMCs. The TCR was taken from a man aged 55 to 70 with colorectal cancer. CDR3 DNA sequence: TGTGCCAGCGCCCGGGGAGGAAACACCATATATTTT. Translating gives CASARGGNTIYF.